This T cell receptor beta chain is drawn from a study of T-cell memory formation after mild COVID-19. The germline V gene has CDR1 LGHNA and CDR2 YSLEER. This CDR3 comprises 16 residues. The germline V and J ends were trimmed by 1 base and 3 bases, with 15 bases remaining between them. One entry per CDR3 protein results from TCRdb running MiXCR on the 5' RACE reads. This sample yields 58,000 or so distinct CDR3 sequences, of which approximately 30% are seen a single time; around 40% belongs to the top ten. This sequence was found in a young man who had mild COVID-19 (a few samples of this study predate the infection). Cell type and time point are not known. The rearrangement joins TRBV4-3 to TRBJ1-1; D unclear. The sample consisted of PBMCs or a T cell subset sorted from them (not recorded which). The CDR3 nucleotides read TGCGCCAGCAGCCAAGGGGCAGGATGGATGGACACTGAAGCTTTCTTT. Residues: CASSQGAGWMDTEAFF.